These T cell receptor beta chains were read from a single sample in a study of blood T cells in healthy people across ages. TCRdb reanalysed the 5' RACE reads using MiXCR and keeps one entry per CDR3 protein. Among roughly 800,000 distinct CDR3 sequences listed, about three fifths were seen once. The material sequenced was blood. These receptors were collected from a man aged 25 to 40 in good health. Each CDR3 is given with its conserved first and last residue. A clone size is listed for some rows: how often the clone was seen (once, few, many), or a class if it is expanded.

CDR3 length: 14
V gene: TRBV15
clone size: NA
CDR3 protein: CATSMPRQVGTQYF

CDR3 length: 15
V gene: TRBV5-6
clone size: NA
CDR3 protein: CASSVTSGRPNEQFF

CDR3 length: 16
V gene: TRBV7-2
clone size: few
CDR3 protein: CASSSQGQIAKNIQYF

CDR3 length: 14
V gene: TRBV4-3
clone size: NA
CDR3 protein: CASSQDSTDSGYTF

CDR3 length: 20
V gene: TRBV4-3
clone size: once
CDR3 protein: CASSQEVWTSGSAYEGEQYF

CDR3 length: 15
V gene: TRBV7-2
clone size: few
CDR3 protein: CASSKAGMSSYEQYF

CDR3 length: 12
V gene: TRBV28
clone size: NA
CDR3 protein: CASTSQMETQYF

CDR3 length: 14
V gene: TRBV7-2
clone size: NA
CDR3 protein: CASSLSGRASPLHF

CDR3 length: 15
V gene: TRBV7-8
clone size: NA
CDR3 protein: CASSISGTNSYEQYF

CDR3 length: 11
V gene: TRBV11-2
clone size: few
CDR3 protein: CASLLSDTQYF

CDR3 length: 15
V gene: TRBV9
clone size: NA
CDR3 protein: CASSATGVNNQPQHF

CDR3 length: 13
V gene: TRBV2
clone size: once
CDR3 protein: CASKENPQGEQYF

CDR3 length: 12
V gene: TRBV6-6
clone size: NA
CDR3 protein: CASEGTSYEQYF

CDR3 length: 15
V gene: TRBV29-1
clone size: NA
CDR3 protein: CSVEDNRGFDDEQFF

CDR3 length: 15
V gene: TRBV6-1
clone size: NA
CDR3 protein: CASSTQLGGYNEQFF

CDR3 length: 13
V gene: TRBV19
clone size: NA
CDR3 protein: CASRQGVQETQYF

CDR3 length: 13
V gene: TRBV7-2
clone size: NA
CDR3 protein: CASSPGTSGGGYF

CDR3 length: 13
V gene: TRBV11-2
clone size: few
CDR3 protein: CASRGNMNYGYTF

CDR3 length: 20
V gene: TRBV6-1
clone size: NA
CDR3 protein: CASRPNSGLAGASNTDTQYF

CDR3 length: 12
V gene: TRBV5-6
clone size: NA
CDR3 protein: CASTRKPGKLFF